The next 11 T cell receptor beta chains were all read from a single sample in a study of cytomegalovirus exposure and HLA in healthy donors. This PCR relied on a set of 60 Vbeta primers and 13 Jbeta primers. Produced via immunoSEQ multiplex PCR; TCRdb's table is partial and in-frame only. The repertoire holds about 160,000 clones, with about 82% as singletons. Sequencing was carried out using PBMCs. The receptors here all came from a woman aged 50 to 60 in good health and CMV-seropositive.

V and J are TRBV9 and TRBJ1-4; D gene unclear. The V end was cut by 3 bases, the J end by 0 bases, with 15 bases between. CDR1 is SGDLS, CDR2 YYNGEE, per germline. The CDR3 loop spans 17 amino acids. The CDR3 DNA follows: TGTGCCAGCAGCGAGACGATGGGGAGTTCAACTAATGAAAAACTGTTTTTT. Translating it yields CASSETMGSSTNEKLFF.

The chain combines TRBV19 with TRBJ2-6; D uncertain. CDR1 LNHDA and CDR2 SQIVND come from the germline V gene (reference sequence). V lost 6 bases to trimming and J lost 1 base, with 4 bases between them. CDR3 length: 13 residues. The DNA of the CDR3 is TGTGCCAGTAGCATTTCTGGGGCCAACGTCCTGACTTTC. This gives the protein CASSISGANVLTF.

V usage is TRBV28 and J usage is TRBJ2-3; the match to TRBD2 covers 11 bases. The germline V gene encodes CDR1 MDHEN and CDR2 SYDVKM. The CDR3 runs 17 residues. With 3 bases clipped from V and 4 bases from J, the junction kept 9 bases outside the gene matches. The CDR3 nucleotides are TGTGCCAGCAGTTTGTTGGTAGCGGGAGGGGGGGCAGATACGCAGTATTTT. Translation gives CASSLLVAGGGADTQYF.

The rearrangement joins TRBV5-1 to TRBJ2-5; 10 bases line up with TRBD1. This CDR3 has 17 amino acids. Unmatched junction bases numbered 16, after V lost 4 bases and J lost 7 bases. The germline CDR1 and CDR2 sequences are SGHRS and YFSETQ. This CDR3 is CASSLRPVTGGRGTQYF. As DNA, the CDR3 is TGCGCCAGCAGCCTTCGGCCTGTGACAGGGGGCAGGGGGACCCAGTACTTC.

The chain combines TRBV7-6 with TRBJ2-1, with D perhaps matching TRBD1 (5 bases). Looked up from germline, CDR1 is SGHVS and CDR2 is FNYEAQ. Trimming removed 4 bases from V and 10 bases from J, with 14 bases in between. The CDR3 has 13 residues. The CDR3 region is CASSSHGRQEQFF. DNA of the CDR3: TGTGCCAGCAGCTCTCATGGCCGACAGGAGCAGTTCTTC.

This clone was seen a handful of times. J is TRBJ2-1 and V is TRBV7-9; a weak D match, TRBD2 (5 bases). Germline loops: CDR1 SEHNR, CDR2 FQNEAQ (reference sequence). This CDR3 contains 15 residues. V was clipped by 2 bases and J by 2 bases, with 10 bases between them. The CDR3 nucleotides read TGTGCCAGCAGCTTAAAAGCGGAAACCTACAATGAGCAGTTCTTC. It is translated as CASSLKAETYNEQFF.

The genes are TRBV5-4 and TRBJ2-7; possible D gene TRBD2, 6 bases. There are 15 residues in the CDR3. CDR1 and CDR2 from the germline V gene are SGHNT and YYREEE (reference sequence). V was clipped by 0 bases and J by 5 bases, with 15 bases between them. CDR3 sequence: CASSLGRGVRDEQYF. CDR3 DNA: TGTGCCAGCAGCTTGGGGCGCGGGGTGAGGGACGAGCAGTACTTC.

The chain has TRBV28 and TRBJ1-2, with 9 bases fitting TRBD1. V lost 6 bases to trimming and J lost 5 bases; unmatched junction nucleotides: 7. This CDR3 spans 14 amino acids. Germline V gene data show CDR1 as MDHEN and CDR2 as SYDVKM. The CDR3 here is CASSKGQGRYGYTF. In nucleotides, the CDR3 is TGTGCCAGCAGCAAGGGACAGGGTCGATATGGCTACACCTTC.

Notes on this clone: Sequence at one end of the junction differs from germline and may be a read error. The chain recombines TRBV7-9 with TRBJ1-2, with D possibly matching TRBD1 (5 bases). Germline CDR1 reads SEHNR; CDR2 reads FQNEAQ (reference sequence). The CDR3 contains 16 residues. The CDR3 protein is CSSSSGGSRALGGYTF. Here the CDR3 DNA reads TGTTCCAGCAGCTCTGGGGGGAGCAGGGCCCTAGGCGGCTACACCTTC.

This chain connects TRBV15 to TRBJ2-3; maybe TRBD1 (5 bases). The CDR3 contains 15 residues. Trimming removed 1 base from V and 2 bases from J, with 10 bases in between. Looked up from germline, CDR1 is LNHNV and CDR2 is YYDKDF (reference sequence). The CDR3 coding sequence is TGTGCCACCAGCAGAGCCAAGGGGAACACAGATACGCAGTATTTT. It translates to CATSRAKGNTDTQYF.

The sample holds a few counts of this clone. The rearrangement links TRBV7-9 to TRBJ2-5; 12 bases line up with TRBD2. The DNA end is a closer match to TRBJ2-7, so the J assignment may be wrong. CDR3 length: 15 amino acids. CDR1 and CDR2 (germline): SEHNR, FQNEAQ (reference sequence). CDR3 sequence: CASSFIGLAGLEQYF. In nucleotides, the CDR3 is TGTGCCAGCAGCTTTATCGGACTAGCGGGACTCGAGCAGTACTTC.